The rows below give T cell receptor beta chains drawn from one sample of a study of Ad26.COV2.S vaccination and SARS-CoV-2 variants. Assay: immunoSEQ multiplex PCR; the TCRdb copy retains only in-frame clones and omits some. This table has a few hundred thousand clones, roughly 80% appearing once. Sequenced here: peripheral blood, sampled in a trial of Ad26.COV2.S vaccine versus placebo. Receptor source: a person aged 18-60 years who received the Ad26.COV2.S COVID-19 vaccine or a placebo. The conserved cysteine and the conserved F or W are not part of the CDR3 here. D genes are given only for firm matches. Size values are once, few and many counts, or a class for expanded clones, and some rows have none.

J: TRBJ1-1; D: NA; V: TRBV6-6; size: NA; CDR3: ASSLHSGVNTEAF
J: TRBJ2-7; D: NA; V: TRBV6-5; size: NA; CDR3: ASSLRGYEQY
J: TRBJ2-2; D: NA; V: TRBV3-1/TRBV3-2; size: NA; CDR3: ASSPRQVNTGELF
J: TRBJ1-2; D: NA; V: TRBV5-6; size: NA; CDR3: ASSQLDRFYGYT
J: TRBJ2-5; D: NA; V: TRBV18; size: once; CDR3: ASSPLRGVQETQY
J: TRBJ2-5; D: TRBD2; V: TRBV9; size: once; CDR3: ASSVGTSGEETQY
J: TRBJ2-1; D: NA; V: TRBV29-1; size: NA; CDR3: SVRFGTPGVYEQF
J: TRBJ1-2; D: NA; V: TRBV2; size: NA; CDR3: ASTGRERANYGYT
J: TRBJ2-1; D: NA; V: TRBV6-5; size: NA; CDR3: ASSYSRGASLNEQF
J: TRBJ2-7; D: NA; V: TRBV4-1; size: NA; CDR3: ASSLQWGRLLTYEQY
J: TRBJ2-7; D: TRBD2; V: TRBV29-1; size: once; CDR3: SVGILAGVEQY
J: TRBJ2-2; D: TRBD2; V: TRBV5-1; size: NA; CDR3: ASSFEAGATGELF
J: TRBJ2-7; D: NA; V: TRBV11-1; size: NA; CDR3: ASSPGSQGGEQY
J: TRBJ2-5; D: TRBD2; V: TRBV9; size: NA; CDR3: ASSVGSGSYQETQY
J: TRBJ1-2; D: TRBD1; V: TRBV5-5; size: NA; CDR3: ASSLLPQGVGEGYT
J: TRBJ1-5; D: TRBD1; V: TRBV18; size: NA; CDR3: ASSPGQGQPQH
J: TRBJ2-1; D: NA; V: TRBV30; size: once; CDR3: AWSVPFSGNEQF
J: TRBJ1-6; D: NA; V: TRBV6-5; size: NA; CDR3: ASSWGRKSPLH
J: TRBJ2-3; D: NA; V: TRBV7-2; size: few; CDR3: ASSSHQAFKSTDTQY
J: TRBJ1-2; D: NA; V: TRBV11-3; size: few; CDR3: ASSPRGSYGYT
J: TRBJ2-7; D: TRBD2; V: TRBV5-4; size: NA; CDR3: ASQTSGGGVRDYEQY
J: TRBJ1-2; D: TRBD1; V: TRBV3-1/TRBV3-2; size: NA; CDR3: ASSQARGGYT
J: TRBJ1-1; D: TRBD1; V: TRBV7-3; size: NA; CDR3: ASSLMGQGVLNTEAF
J: TRBJ1-5; D: NA; V: TRBV7-9; size: NA; CDR3: ASSLMGYQPQH
J: TRBJ2-7; D: NA; V: TRBV7-2; size: NA; CDR3: ASSVGGQLYEQY
J: TRBJ2-2; D: NA; V: TRBV7-2; size: NA; CDR3: ASSLGTSRPELF
J: TRBJ2-4; D: NA; V: TRBV2; size: NA; CDR3: ASSDGVYLAKNIQY
J: TRBJ2-7; D: NA; V: TRBV5-1; size: NA; CDR3: ASSTNFKDRGFSYEQY
J: TRBJ2-7; D: NA; V: TRBV27; size: NA; CDR3: ASRQLAGGAYEQY
J: TRBJ2-7; D: TRBD2; V: TRBV19; size: NA; CDR3: ASSIGLAGGPAYEQY
J: TRBJ2-3; D: NA; V: TRBV5-1; size: NA; CDR3: ASSLEFGGRTDTQY
J: TRBJ2-1; D: NA; V: TRBV10-3; size: NA; CDR3: AIAWGYNEQF
J: TRBJ2-5; D: TRBD2; V: TRBV5-1; size: NA; CDR3: ASSPRTSGGRETQY
J: TRBJ2-7; D: TRBD1; V: TRBV9; size: many; CDR3: ASSTGTGGFYEQY
J: TRBJ2-1; D: TRBD2; V: TRBV7-3; size: NA; CDR3: ASSPGGLAGGRPGNEQF
J: TRBJ2-5; D: NA; V: TRBV5-1; size: NA; CDR3: ASSLGQSQETQY
J: TRBJ2-3; D: TRBD2; V: TRBV30; size: NA; CDR3: AWSVGPSGTTDTQY
J: TRBJ2-7; D: NA; V: TRBV27; size: NA; CDR3: ASGSLWTYEQY
J: TRBJ2-3; D: TRBD2; V: TRBV7-9; size: NA; CDR3: ASSLLAGGTDTQY
J: TRBJ2-1; D: NA; V: TRBV13; size: NA; CDR3: ATSAIGPGANEQF
J: TRBJ1-6; D: TRBD1; V: TRBV3-1/TRBV3-2; size: NA; CDR3: ASSHPRTGYNSPLH
J: TRBJ2-2; D: NA; V: TRBV7-2; size: NA; CDR3: ASSPWTKVTGELF
J: TRBJ1-2; D: NA; V: TRBV6-4; size: NA; CDR3: ASSERPGDGYGYT
J: TRBJ2-5; D: NA; V: TRBV5-1; size: NA; CDR3: ASSLGAAQETQY
J: TRBJ1-1; D: NA; V: TRBV18; size: NA; CDR3: ASSPGYTEAF
J: TRBJ1-2; D: TRBD1; V: TRBV19; size: NA; CDR3: ASSEFTQGENGYT
J: TRBJ2-5; D: TRBD2; V: TRBV5-1; size: NA; CDR3: ASSSPGLGLETQY
J: TRBJ2-3; D: NA; V: TRBV2; size: NA; CDR3: ASSEESTDTQY
J: TRBJ2-7; D: TRBD1; V: TRBV30; size: few; CDR3: AWSAPDRIAYEQY
J: TRBJ1-2; D: NA; V: TRBV15; size: NA; CDR3: ATSSLEGYT
J: TRBJ1-1; D: NA; V: TRBV28; size: NA; CDR3: ASSLWGAFQAF
J: TRBJ2-5; D: TRBD2; V: TRBV20-1; size: few; CDR3: SASVTSVKY
J: TRBJ2-7; D: NA; V: TRBV5-1; size: NA; CDR3: ASGSTGNEQY